These 16 T cell receptor beta chains were sequenced from one sample in a study of early stage breast cancer tumors. Repertoires were generated with immunoSEQ multiplex PCR, while TCRdb's copy carries only in-frame clones and drops some. The table has 50,000 to 65,000 clones, more than 60% seen once. The sample comprised blood. The receptors come from a person in their thirties with breast cancer.

The chain links TRBV9 to TRBJ2-1; D gene unclear. The V end lost 4 bases, the J end lost 5 bases, and 16 bases lay between the germline ends. Per the germline V gene, CDR1 is SGDLS and CDR2 is YYNGEE. This CDR3 is built from 15 residues. CDR3 residues: CASSPSPTYNNEQFF. CDR3 bases: TGTGCCAGCAGCCCAAGCCCTACCTATAACAATGAGCAGTTCTTC. The full variable domain, with the rest looked up from reference TRBV9 and TRBJ2-1, is DSGVTQTPKHLITATGQRVTLRCSPRSGDLSVYWYQQSLDQGLQFLIQYYNGEERAKGNILERFSAQQFPDLHSELNLSSLELGDSALYFCASSPSPTYNNEQFFGPGTRLTVL.

The J gene is TRBJ2-1, the V gene TRBV15, with D unresolved. CDR3 length: 13 residues. V was pared by 7 bases and J by 10 bases, with 17 bases between. Germline-derived CDR1 and CDR2 are LNHNV and YYDKDF (reference sequence). CDR3 amino acids: CATTPLGSREQFF. For the CDR3, the DNA is TGTGCCACCACACCTCTGGGCAGCAGGGAGCAGTTCTTC.

V usage is TRBV14 and J usage is TRBJ2-1; TRBD2 aligns across 10 bases. Germline V gives CDR1 SGHDN, CDR2 FVKESK. The CDR3 consists of 18 residues. V lost 4 bases to trimming and J lost 0 bases; unmatched junction nucleotides: 9. As DNA, the CDR3 is TGTGCCAGCAGCCGGAGACTAGCGGGCCTCGGCTCCTACAATGAGCAGTTCTTC. Its translation is CASSRRLAGLGSYNEQFF.

This clone has a handful of counts. J is TRBJ1-2 and V is TRBV30; a possible D gene is TRBD1 (5 bases). There are 16 residues in the CDR3. From germline, CDR1 is GTSNPN and CDR2 SVGIG (reference sequence). Deletions cut 2 bases from V and 4 bases from J, with 20 bases between. CDR3 nucleotides: TGTGCCTGGAGTTCACAAGAGGCGGAGGGGACCTATGGCTACACCTTC. Translated, it gives CAWSSQEAEGTYGYTF.

J is TRBJ1-5 and V is TRBV2, with 11 bases matching TRBD1. Trimming removed 4 bases from V and 6 bases from J; junction bases left unmatched: 5. The length of the CDR3 is 15 residues. Germline CDR1 SNHLY, CDR2 FYNNEI. The CDR3 DNA reads TGTGCCAGCAGTGCCCGGACAGGGGGCGGTCAGCCCCAGCATTTT. Its protein is CASSARTGGGQPQHF.

The chain links TRBV2 to TRBJ1-2; D not certain. CDR1 is SNHLY and CDR2 is FYNNEI in the germline V gene. The length of the CDR3 is 15 residues. The V and J ends lost 3 bases and 4 bases respectively, with 15 bases between them. In nucleotides, the CDR3 is TGTGCCAGCAGTGATTTCGGGGATCCAAGCTATGGCTACACCTTC. Protein sequence: CASSDFGDPSYGYTF.

This clone was recorded only once. The chain couples TRBV19 to TRBJ1-5; tentative D call: TRBD1 (5 bases). The V end lost 1 base, the J end lost 0 bases, and 10 bases lay between the germline ends. Germline-derived CDR1 and CDR2 are LNHDA and SQIVND (reference sequence). The CDR3 is 16 residues long. The CDR3 is CASSIVTGNSNQPQHF. CDR3 DNA sequence: TGTGCCAGTAGTATAGTAACAGGAAATAGCAATCAGCCCCAGCATTTT.

This clone was seen a few times. The chain uses TRBV7-9 and TRBJ1-2; D ambiguous. The CDR3 spans 15 residues. Trimming pared 1 base from V and 0 bases from J, leaving 9 bases between. From germline, CDR1 is SEHNR and CDR2 FQNEAQ (reference sequence). CDR3 protein: CASSLGMASNYGYTF. The CDR3 DNA reads as TGTGCCAGCAGCTTAGGTATGGCCTCTAACTATGGCTACACCTTC.

The chain combines TRBV29-1 with TRBJ2-5; TRBD2 aligns across 7 bases. The trim removed 6 bases at V and 4 bases at J, leaving 17 bases unmatched. CDR1 and CDR2 from the germline V gene are SQVTM and ANQGSEA. This CDR3 has 16 amino acids. The DNA for the CDR3 is TGCAGCGTAGTAGCGGGTCTCCCCAATAGCGGAGAGACCCAGTACTTC. This sequence encodes CSVVAGLPNSGETQYF. The full variable domain, in which reference TRBV29-1 and TRBJ2-5 provide the parts outside the CDR3, is SAVISQKPSRDICQRGTSLTIQCQVDSQVTMMFWYRQQPGQSLTLIATANQGSEATYESGFVIDKFPISRPNLTFSTLTVSNMSPEDSSIYLCSVVAGLPNSGETQYFGPGTRLLVL.

This sequence joins TRBV18 and TRBJ1-5; D is unresolved. V was pared by 8 bases and J by 2 bases, with 10 bases between. Per germline, CDR1 KGHSH and CDR2 LQKENI. This CDR3 region has 13 residues. Written as DNA, the CDR3 is TGTGCCAGCAATACCCTTGGCAATCAGCCCCAGCATTTT. It yields the protein CASNTLGNQPQHF.

The chain uses TRBV30 and TRBJ2-5; no definite D call. This CDR3 comprises 11 residues. V was shortened by 3 bases and J by 0 bases, with 2 bases between the two germline ends. The V gene's germline CDR1 is GTSNPN and CDR2 SVGIG (reference sequence). The CDR3 region has the DNA TGTGCCTGGAGCTACCAAGAGACCCAGTACTTC. Protein product: CAWSYQETQYF.

This sequence joins TRBV7-9 and TRBJ2-1; 7 positions match TRBD1. CDR3 length: 15 residues. Germline loops: CDR1 SEHNR, CDR2 FQNEAQ (reference sequence). V dropped 2 bases and J dropped 5; count of bases not matched to a gene: 6. CDR3 region: CASSLLGQADNEQFF. The CDR3 nucleotides are TGTGCCAGCAGCTTACTCGGACAGGCCGACAATGAGCAGTTCTTC.

V gene TRBV9 combines with J gene TRBJ2-2; no reliable D call. CDR1 and CDR2 from the germline V gene are SGDLS and YYNGEE. Trimming stripped 7 bases from V and 6 bases from J, with 7 bases between. The CDR3 totals 11 residues. As DNA, the CDR3 is TGTGCCAGCGAAAATCCCGGGGAGCTGTTTTTT. Protein: CASENPGELFF. Full variable domain (outside the CDR3, taken from reference TRBV9 and TRBJ2-2): DSGVTQTPKHLITATGQRVTLRCSPRSGDLSVYWYQQSLDQGLQFLIQYYNGEERAKGNILERFSAQQFPDLHSELNLSSLELGDSALYFCASENPGELFFGEGSRLTVL.

The chain joins TRBV11-2 to TRBJ2-1, with 7 bases lining up with TRBD2. The CDR3 runs 15 residues. Germline V gives CDR1 SGHAT, CDR2 FQNNGV. After removal of 3 bases from V and 7 bases from J, the junction contained 9 bases not matched to a gene. CDR3 nucleotides: TGTGCCAGCAGCTTGTTAGCAGGGAGGGCAAATGAGCAGTTCTTC. This codes for CASSLLAGRANEQFF.

The chain combines TRBV9 with TRBJ2-7; D unresolved. CDR3 size: 14 residues. Germline CDR1 reads SGDLS; CDR2 reads YYNGEE. Trimming took 0 bases from V and 0 from J, leaving 7 bases between them. CDR3 sequence (DNA): TGTGCCAGCAGCGTAGCAGCCAGCTCCTACGAGCAGTACTTC. The encoded protein is CASSVAASSYEQYF.

This clone appeared a few times. This chain joins TRBV19 and TRBJ1-1; TRBD1 is a possible D gene (5 bases). Trimming cost V 6 bases and J 1 base, with 9 bases left between them. The CDR3 length is 13 residues. Germline-derived CDR1 and CDR2 are LNHDA and SQIVND (reference sequence). CDR3: CASSFDRNTEAFF. The CDR3 coding sequence is TGTGCCAGTAGCTTCGACAGGAACACTGAAGCTTTCTTT.